This is a list of T cell receptor beta chains from one sample in a study of T cell responses to AZD1222 COVID-19 vaccine. Sequencing was performed with immunoSEQ multiplex PCR; in TCRdb, only in-frame clones are kept and a portion is missing. The repertoire consists of about 60,000 clones, with 65% to 80% occurring once and the leading ten covering around 3.5%. The sample in question was peripheral blood, obtained 28 days after the second AZD1222 dose. These receptors all stem from an adult who received the AZD1222 COVID-19 vaccine. CDR3s include the opening cysteine and the closing phenylalanine or tryptophan. D genes are given only for firm matches. Only part of the rows carry a size: once, few, many, or a class if the clone is expanded.

V	D	J	size	CDR3	DNA
TRBV5-4	NA	TRBJ1-2	few	CASSLGQGSGPTF	TGTGCCAGCAGCTTGGGTCAGGGGTCGGGCCCCACCTTC
TRBV6-5	TRBD2	TRBJ2-7	NA	CASSSLAGGSYEQYF	TGTGCCAGCAGCTCGCTAGCGGGGGGGAGCTACGAGCAGTACTTC
TRBV7-9	TRBD1	TRBJ1-1	NA	CASSLVQGEGTEAFF	TGTGCCAGCAGCTTAGTACAGGGGGAAGGCACTGAAGCTTTCTTT
TRBV2	NA	TRBJ1-4	NA	CASSDVGGDEKLFF	TGTGCCAGCAGTGATGTCGGCGGGGATGAAAAACTGTTTTTT
TRBV21-1	NA	TRBJ1-1	NA	CASSKMKGTGGNTEAFF	TGTGCCAGCAGCAAAATGAAGGGCACAGGGGGGAACACTGAAGCTTTCTTT
TRBV5-6	TRBD2	TRBJ2-3	medium-sized	CASSLRGGQRRDTQYF	TGTGCCAGCAGCTTGCGCGGGGGGCAACGGCGAGATACGCAGTATTTT
TRBV20-1	TRBD2	TRBJ2-3	NA	CSASLAGGYTDTQYF	TGCAGTGCTAGTCTTGCGGGGGGCTACACAGATACGCAGTATTTT
TRBV5-4	NA	TRBJ2-5	NA	CASSLLQETQYF	TGTGCCAGCAGCTTGTTACAAGAGACCCAGTACTTC
TRBV7-9	TRBD1	TRBJ1-2	NA	CASSLSVGQGSYGYTF	TGTGCCAGCAGCTTATCGGTGGGACAGGGGAGCTATGGCTACACCTTC
TRBV28	NA	TRBJ1-2	NA	CASSLTRLGGYTF	TGTGCCAGCAGTTTGACACGGCTTGGTGGCTACACCTTC
TRBV19	NA	TRBJ2-7	NA	CASSRVRDYEQYF	TGTGCCAGTAGCAGAGTGCGGGACTACGAGCAGTACTTC
TRBV15	NA	TRBJ1-5	NA	CATSRSLVGDQPQHF	TGTGCCACCAGCAGATCCCTCGTTGGAGATCAGCCCCAGCATTTT
TRBV28	TRBD1	TRBJ1-5	NA	CASSFIGQGVSLGVFGSNQPQHF	TGTGCCAGCAGTTTCATCGGACAGGGGGTTTCTTTGGGAGTATTCGGAAGCAATCAGCCCCAGCATTTT
TRBV28	NA	TRBJ1-1	NA	CASSLGPEAFF	TGTGCCAGCAGTTTGGGACCTGAAGCTTTCTTT
TRBV2	TRBD2	TRBJ2-5	NA	CASSTTRTRGETQYF	TGTGCCAGCAGCACTACTCGGACTAGAGGAGAGACCCAGTACTTC
TRBV6-1	NA	TRBJ2-7	once	CASSEAWLAISQQYF	TGTGCCAGCAGTGAAGCGTGGCTAGCTATTTCGCAGCAGTACTTC